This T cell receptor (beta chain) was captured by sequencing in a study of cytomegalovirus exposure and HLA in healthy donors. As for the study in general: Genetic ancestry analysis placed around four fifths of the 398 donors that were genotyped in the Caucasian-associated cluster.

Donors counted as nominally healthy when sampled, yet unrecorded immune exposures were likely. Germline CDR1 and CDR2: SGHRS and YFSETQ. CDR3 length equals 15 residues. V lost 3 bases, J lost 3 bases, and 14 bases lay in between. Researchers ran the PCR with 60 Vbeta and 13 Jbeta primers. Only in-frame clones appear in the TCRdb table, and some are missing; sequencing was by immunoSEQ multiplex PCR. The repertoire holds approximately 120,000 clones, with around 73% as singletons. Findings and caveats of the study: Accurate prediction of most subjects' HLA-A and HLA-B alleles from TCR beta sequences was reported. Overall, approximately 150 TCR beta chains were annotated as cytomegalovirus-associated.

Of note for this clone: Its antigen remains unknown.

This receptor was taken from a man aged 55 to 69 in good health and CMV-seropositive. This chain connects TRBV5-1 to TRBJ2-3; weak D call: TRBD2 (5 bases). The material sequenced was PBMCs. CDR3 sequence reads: CASSYRDSGTDTQYF. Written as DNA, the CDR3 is TGCGCCAGCAGCTACCGGGATTCGGGGACAGATACGCAGTATTTT.